This TCR beta chain was recovered during a study of cytomegalovirus exposure and HLA in healthy donors. Study conclusions and caveats: Immune exposure information comprised only CMV serostatus. For TCR beta chains, V- and J-gene trimming was later linked to a missense DCLRE1C variant.

PCR employed 60 Vbeta and 13 Jbeta primers. Here immunoSEQ multiplex PCR was the method, and the copy in TCRdb shows in-frame clones only, minus some. In the table there are 150,000 to 200,000 clones, approximately 78% of which are singletons. The CDR3 is made up of 13 amino acids. Germline V lookup: CDR1 WNHNN, CDR2 SYGVQD (reference sequence). V lost 6 bases and J lost 4, with 12 bases in between. While unrecorded immune exposures were likely, the donors were nominally healthy when sampled. As for this clone: Its antigen remains unknown.

This clonotype was obtained from a human donor in good health. V usage is TRBV10-1 and J usage is TRBJ1-1; TRBD1 is a possible D gene (5 bases). Sequencing was carried out using PBMCs. The CDR3 DNA reads TGCGCCAGCAGCCCAGACAGACGCACTGAAGCTTTCTTT. Protein sequence: CASSPDRRTEAFF.